This T cell receptor (beta chain) was profiled in a study of T cell clusters in autoimmune cytopenias. Study results and limitations: Physiological T cell clusters of healthy donors were apparently absent in primary autoimmune cytopenia patients.

Germline V gives CDR1 DFQATT, CDR2 SNEGSKA (reference sequence). The CDR3 extends over 13 amino acids. One tube held mixed TRB-A and TRB-B primer pools for touch-down PCR. One entry per CDR3 protein, without DNA, is what TCRdb gives after re-calling the multiplex PCR reads. In all, the sample yields fewer than 7,500 distinct CDR3 sequences. TRB was amplified from about 270 ng of peripheral blood genomic DNA per sample. Concerning this clonotype itself: Its antigen is not known.

Sequenced: peripheral blood. V is TRBV20-1 and J is TRBJ2-3; TCRdb lists TRBD1, though no DNA is available to test this call. This TCR was recovered from a human donor with an autoimmune cytopenia or autoimmune hepatitis (not recorded which). CDR3: CSAVDTRADTQYF.